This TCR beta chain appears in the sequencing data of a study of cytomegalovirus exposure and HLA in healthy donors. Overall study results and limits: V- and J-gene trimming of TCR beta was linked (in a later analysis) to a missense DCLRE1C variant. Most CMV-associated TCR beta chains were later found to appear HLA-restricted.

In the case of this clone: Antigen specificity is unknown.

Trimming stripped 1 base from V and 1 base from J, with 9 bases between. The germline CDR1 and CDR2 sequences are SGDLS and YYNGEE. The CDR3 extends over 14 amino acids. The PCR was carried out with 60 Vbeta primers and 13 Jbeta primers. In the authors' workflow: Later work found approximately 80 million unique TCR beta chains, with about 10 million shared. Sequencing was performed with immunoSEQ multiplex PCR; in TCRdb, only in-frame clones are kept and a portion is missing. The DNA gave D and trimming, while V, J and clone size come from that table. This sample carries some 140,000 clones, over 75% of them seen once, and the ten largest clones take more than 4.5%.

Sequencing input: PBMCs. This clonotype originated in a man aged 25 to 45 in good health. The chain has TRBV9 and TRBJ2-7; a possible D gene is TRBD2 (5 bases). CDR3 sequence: CASSVSGYSYEQYF. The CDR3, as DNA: TGTGCCAGCAGCGTAAGCGGTTATTCCTACGAGCAGTACTTC.